This T cell receptor (beta chain) was sequenced for a study of cytomegalovirus exposure and HLA in healthy donors. Study-wide results and caveats: An assumption of roughly uniform sequencing depth across donors underlay the presence/absence analyses. As a later analysis showed, a missense DCLRE1C variant was linked to trimming of TCR beta V- and J-genes. Certain indistinguishable V segments, among them TRBV6-2 and TRBV6-3, were excluded.

Concerning this clone itself: The antigen is not known.

The CDR3 is 15 amino acids. V dropped 3 bases and J dropped 1 base, with 7 bases sitting between them. Germline loops: CDR1 LNHDA, CDR2 SQIVND (reference sequence). 13 Jbeta primers and 60 Vbeta primers were used for the PCR. This table comes from immunoSEQ multiplex PCR, and its TCRdb copy is limited to in-frame clones, with some not included. Found here are some 150,000 clones, about four fifths of them singletons; the top ten hold about 13%. The chain employs TRBV19 and TRBJ2-6; D is ambiguous. Material: PBMCs. This receptor was obtained from a woman in her fifties or sixties in good health and CMV-seronegative. The CDR3 nucleotides read TGTGCCAGTAGTATTATTACATCTGGGGCCAACGTCCTGACTTTC. It translates to CASSIITSGANVLTF.